This T cell receptor beta chain was sequenced in a study of human T cells and chemical hapten exposure (dated by TCRdb to the early 2020s). About the full investigation: For sensitization, 2% DPC in acetone was applied to a roughly 2 cm by roughly 2 cm area of upper inner arm skin. Patients additionally received weekly therapeutic DPC doses to the scalp throughout the approximately 25-week study period. Patch testing on the upper back used Finn chambers containing 0.01% DPC, with scoring done after 6 days according to International Contact Dermatitis Research Group standards. The mostly female patient cohort included alopecia areata with under or over 50% scalp involvement, alopecia totalis and alopecia universalis. The libraries were sequenced as a pool, and the TCR yield per sample differed mostly because of small variations in library volumes within the pool. Peripheral blood TCR repertoire changes were tracked in vivo in alopecia patients during primary and secondary sensitization to the hapten diphenylcyclopropenone (DPC). Blood was sampled from patients pre-sensitization (week 0) and at 2, 6 and about 24 weeks after DPC sensitization. For TCR sequencing, blood came from over 25 alopecia patients at anywhere from one to four time points (pre-sensitization, 2, 6 and 24 weeks).

What this sample's time point label stands for: patch test 3, about 24 weeks after DPC sensitization. The treatment or condition label, as the study defines it: therapeutic diphenylcyclopropenone sensitization with weekly scalp DPC. At every patch-test visit, the blood draw took place before the patch test was put on. To be eligible, patients had to be aged 18 to 70, diagnosed with alopecia and judged suitable for DPC therapy, while pregnant patients were excluded. Total RNA was extracted from unfractionated whole blood collected in Tempus Blood RNA tubes. This clonotype appeared many times. Its antigen has not been determined. The input lacks base qualities; no much larger clone sits a single base away. Library construction relied on RACE. For sequencing, a NextSeq 500 was employed. During library preparation, unique molecular identifiers were attached to individual cDNA molecules so that TCRs could be counted quantitatively and reproducibly. Each blood RNA sample was used to sequence both TCR alpha and TCR beta chains. In the authors' own workflow: A median of approximately 96,000 TCRs per sample was observed, with a range of about 20,000 to 690,600. The Decombinator software suite was used to annotate V, J and CDR3 in the TCR reads. For PS versus PT1 abundance plots, all samples were subsampled to the same number of TCRs (28,000). TCRs were defined as expanded if absent before sensitization and observed at least eight times at the 2-week time point. TCRdb reworked the public reads: Q25 trimming with fastp, MiXCR clone assembly, productive beta chains retained. Under each unique CDR3 protein, matching rows form one entry showing the most common genes and DNA. The authors' filters were not applied to this entry. The sample yields over 55,000 distinct CDR3 sequences; roughly 12% were counted once. The biggest ten clones account for roughly 2.4% of the sample.

The full study reports these points: DPC sensitization did not change the number of TCRs with a frequency above 1 in 1000, and there was no evidence of changes in global repertoire structure. Repeated subsampling changed both the strength of the expansion versus patch-test correlation and the threshold at which the correlation became significant. Expanded TCRs formed significantly more large CDR3 similarity clusters than pre-sensitization or healthy control sets, consistent with antigen-driven responses. All patients had alopecia, a presumed autoimmune disease, so their immune response might differ from that of healthy individuals. A positive correlation was found between the number of PT1 expanded TCRs and patch test score, with significance reached at thresholds 8, 16 and 32 but not 4.

Sequencing used whole blood, obtained in connection with sensitization to the hapten diphenylcyclopropenone (DPC). This sequence was found in a man under 40 with alopecia areata. Some clones in this sample may be carry-over from other donors' samples.

Here is the DNA: TGTGCCAGCAGTTTATCTGGGACAGGGGCCCTTAACTATGGCTACACCTTC. Its coded protein is CASSLSGTGALNYGYTF. The V and J genes are TRBV28 and TRBJ1-2; 10 bases in the junction line up with TRBD1. Ends trimmed: V by 1 base, J by 1 base; bases unmatched to a gene: 6. The CDR3, cysteine through phenylalanine, is 17 amino acids long. CDR3 DNA only is kept here, 51 bases in frame from base 1. CDR1 and CDR2 are drawn from the germline V gene: MDHEN, SYDVKM.